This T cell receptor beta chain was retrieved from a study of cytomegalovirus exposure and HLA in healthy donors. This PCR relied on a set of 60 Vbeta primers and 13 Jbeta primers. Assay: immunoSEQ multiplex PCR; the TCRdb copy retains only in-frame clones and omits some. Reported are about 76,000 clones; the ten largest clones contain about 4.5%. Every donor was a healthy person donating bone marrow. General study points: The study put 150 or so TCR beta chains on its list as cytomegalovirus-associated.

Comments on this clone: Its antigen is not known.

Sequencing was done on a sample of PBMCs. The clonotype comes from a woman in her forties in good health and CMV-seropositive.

Here the CDR3 DNA reads TGTGCCACCCGACAGGTGAGCACAGATACGCAGTATTTT. Translating gives CATRQVSTDTQYF. This rearrangement joins TRBV9 to TRBJ2-3, with D possibly matching TRBD1 (6 bases). V shed 9 bases and J shed 0 bases, with 11 bases lying between them. Germline loops: CDR1 SGDLS, CDR2 YYNGEE. The CDR3 has 13 amino acids.